The sequence of this T cell receptor beta chain was determined in a study of cytomegalovirus exposure and HLA in healthy donors. Findings of the study overall: According to the study, around 180 TCR beta chains were cytomegalovirus-associated.

The data were produced by immunoSEQ multiplex PCR, yet TCRdb's version contains in-frame clones alone and is incomplete. Of under 250,000 clones listed, approximately 82% are singletons. CDR3 length equals 15 residues. Trimming at V came to 5 bases and at J to 4 bases, leaving 6 bases not matched to a gene. Germline V gives CDR1 SEHNR, CDR2 FQNEAQ (reference sequence). In regard to this clone: Its antigen is undetermined.

The receptor comes from a woman under 30 in good health and CMV-seronegative. Sequenced input: PBMCs. The chain employs TRBV7-9 and TRBJ1-2; 11 positions match TRBD1. CDR3 loop: CASSIGQGALYGYTF. The DNA of the CDR3 is TGTGCCAGCAGCATTGGACAGGGGGCCCTCTATGGCTACACCTTC.